A single sample is the source of the 10 T cell receptor beta chains below, sequenced in a study of beta chain features in type 1 diabetes. Sequenced material consisted of expressed TCRB transcripts (all of the isolated RNA was reverse transcribed). TCRdb keeps only in-frame clones here, not all; method: immunoSEQ multiplex PCR. Of around 250,000 clones listed, 20% are singletons. Antigen specificity for these receptors is unknown. Study-wide results and limits: Within each of all four CD4+ subsets, Type 1 diabetes patients had TCRB CDR3s that were moderately but significantly shorter.

The sequencing sample was made of naive CD4+ T cells from blood. These receptors all come from a woman between 40 and 50 years old with type 1 diabetes.

This chain uses TRBV30 with TRBJ2-6; 11 bases are a match to TRBD1. V dropped 2 bases and J dropped 3; count of bases not matched to a gene: 6. In germline, CDR1 is GTSNPN, CDR2 SVGIG (reference sequence). CDR3 length equals 17 residues. CDR3 residues: CAWSWDRGSGGANVLTF. Here the CDR3 DNA reads TGTGCCTGGAGTTGGGACAGGGGGAGCGGTGGGGCCAACGTCCTGACTTTC.

This chain links TRBV10-3 with TRBJ2-2, with 8 bases aligning to TRBD2. V lost 8 bases and J lost 4; bases outside the gene matches: 9. The germline CDR1 and CDR2 sequences are ENHRY and SYGVKD. The CDR3 has 15 residues. The CDR3 protein is CAIPVGGGPTGELFF. The CDR3 nucleotides are TGTGCCATCCCGGTCGGGGGGGGCCCCACCGGGGAGCTGTTTTTT.

The V and J genes are TRBV4-2 and TRBJ2-1; 10 bases fit TRBD2. CDR3 size: 16 residues. Trimming removed 0 bases from V and 12 bases from J; junction bases left unmatched: 11. Germline assignment: CDR1 LGHNA and CDR2 YNFKEQ. The CDR3 DNA follows: TGTGCCAGCAGCCAAGATATGAGCGGGGGGGCGATGGGGCAGTTCTTC. Amino acid sequence: CASSQDMSGGAMGQFF.

The chain links TRBV25-1 to TRBJ2-1; D is possibly TRBD2 (5 bases). Germline assignment: CDR1 MGHDK and CDR2 SYGVNS. V lost 3 bases, J lost 3 bases, and 12 bases lay in between. The CDR3 covers 15 residues. The chain's CDR3 is CASSDISGLYNEQFF. In DNA, the CDR3 is TGTGCCAGCAGTGACATAAGCGGACTCTACAATGAGCAGTTCTTC.

This clone showed up just a few times. The chain is built from TRBV15 and TRBJ2-5; 8 nucleotides match TRBD1. V lost 3 bases to trimming and J lost 4 bases; unmatched junction nucleotides: 4. Germline-derived CDR1 and CDR2 are LNHNV and YYDKDF (reference sequence). The CDR3 loop spans 14 amino acids. CDR3 region: CATSRTGEVETQYF. In DNA form, the CDR3 reads TGTGCCACCAGCAGGACAGGGGAGGTAGAGACCCAGTACTTC. Combining the CDR3 with reference TRBV15 and TRBJ2-5 gives the whole variable domain DAMVIQNPRYQVTQFGKPVTLSCSQTLNHNVMYWYQQKSSQAPKLLFHYYDKDFNNEADTPDNFQSRRPNTSFCFLDIRSPGLGDTAMYLCATSRTGEVETQYFGPGTRLLVL.

Regarding this clone: Other DNA sequences of this sample code for an identical CDR3. The chain combines TRBV5-4 with TRBJ1-1; D is unresolved. CDR3 length: 13 amino acids. CDR1 is SGHNT and CDR2 is YYREEE in the germline V gene (reference sequence). V was cut by 1 base and J by 0 bases, with 4 bases left in between. This chain's CDR3 is CASSLSLNTEAFF. The CDR3 DNA reads TGTGCCAGCAGCTTGAGCCTGAACACTGAAGCTTTCTTT.

This clone was detected only a few times. The chain carries TRBV20-1 and TRBJ1-1; D remains ambiguous. The V gene lost 3 bases and the J gene lost 4 bases, with 6 bases spanning the gap. The CDR3 loop spans 11 amino acids. Germline values: CDR1 DFQATT, CDR2 SNEGSKA (reference sequence). CDR3 sequence (DNA): TGCAGTGCTAGGTCGAGCACTGAAGCTTTCTTT. It codes for CSARSSTEAFF.

V usage is TRBV4-1 and J usage is TRBJ2-6, with 8 bases identical to TRBD2. Germline V gene lookup returns CDR1 MGHRA and CDR2 YSYEKL. The CDR3 covers 19 residues. V was clipped by 1 base and J by 2 bases; unmatched bases: 10. This CDR3 is CASSQGTGGESTGANVLTF. The CDR3, as DNA: TGCGCCAGCAGCCAAGGGACGGGGGGGGAGAGTACTGGGGCCAACGTCCTGACTTTC.

This clone came up a few times. This rearrangement joins TRBV7-9 to TRBJ2-4, with D possibly TRBD1 on 5 matching bases. Germline V gene sequence: CDR1 SEHNR, CDR2 FQNEAQ (reference sequence). V shed 5 bases and J shed 0 bases, with 11 bases lying between them. The CDR3 totals 15 residues. The CDR3 loop reads CASSLGREAKNIQYF. The DNA of the CDR3 is TGTGCCAGCAGCCTCGGCAGGGAAGCCAAAAACATTCAGTACTTC.

This clone was observed a handful of times. The J gene is TRBJ2-3, the V gene TRBV27; the match to TRBD2 covers 8 bases. The ends lost 3 bases at V and 5 bases at J; junction bases unmatched: 4. The germline CDR1 and CDR2 sequences are MNHEY and SMNVEV (reference sequence). The CDR3 sequence is 14 residues long. The CDR3 DNA reads TGTGCCAGCAGTTTTCAGCGGGAGAGAGATACGCAGTATTTT. This encodes CASSFQRERDTQYF.